The source of this T cell receptor (beta chain) is a study of CD8+CD57+ T cells in acquired aplastic anemia. Study information: Quantities of DNA derived from sorted CD4+ and CD8+ cells averaged around 3 ug. General study points: Patients and controls shared 25 to 35 CD8+ CDR3 sequences, highly expressed in patients. CD8+ Simpson's diversity in patients was not significantly different from that in controls.

Selection for sequencing was limited to patients who had shown CD8+CD57+ cell expansion by flow cytometry. Untreated patients provided the blood samples, with no therapy given before sampling. A remark on this clonotype: The antigen is unknown.

The CDR3 loop spans 14 amino acids. Germline loops: CDR1 LNHDA, CDR2 SQIVND (reference sequence). V lost 10 bases to trimming and J lost 4 bases; unmatched junction nucleotides: 10. The TCR beta profiling, which covered VDJ combination and CDR3 sequence, was carried out using genomic DNA as the template. TCRdb re-derived calls from the reads in MiXCR, one entry per CDR3 protein. The sample yields nearly 60,000 distinct CDR3 sequences, approximately 50% seen once. This sequence joins TRBV19 and TRBJ1-2; 9 nucleotides agree with TRBD1. Sequencing input: sorted CD4+, CD8+, or CD8+CD57+ T cells (not recorded which) from PBMCs. This receptor was identified in a human donor with aplastic anemia. This chain's CDR3 is CATSGTGYGYGYTF. The CDR3 DNA sequence: TGTGCCACCTCCGGGACAGGGTATGGCTATGGCTACACCTTC.